These T cell receptor beta chains were read from a single sample in a study of brain metastases from non-small cell lung cancer. Profiled with immunoSEQ multiplex PCR; TCRdb holds only in-frame clones, not every one. This repertoire shows 1,500 to 2,000 clones, 91% found once; its top ten account for approximately 6.4%. Material: tumor-adjacent normal tissue. The receptors shown here come from a donor older than 35 with non-small cell lung cancer. Both conserved end residues are part of each CDR3. The D gene is left open where the match is weak.

D gene	J gene	V gene	CDR3 DNA	CDR3 protein
-	TRBJ2-3	TRBV3-1/TRBV3-2	TGTGCCAGCAGCCAAGGAGTTGACGGCACAGATACGCAGTATTTT	CASSQGVDGTDTQYF
TRBD2	TRBJ2-7	TRBV7-8	TGTGCCAGCAGCAGCCCGGGGGGGGTTGGATCCTACGAGCAGTACTTC	CASSSPGGVGSYEQYF
TRBD2	TRBJ2-3	TRBV15	TGTGCCACCAGCACCTCACTAGCGGGGGCGACAGATACGCAGTATTTT	CATSTSLAGATDTQYF
-	TRBJ1-1	TRBV4-2	TGTGCCAGCAGCCAAGGTCTGGGGCGAGCCAACACTGAAGCTTTCTTT	CASSQGLGRANTEAFF
-	TRBJ1-1	TRBV9	TGTGCCAGCAGCCCCCGCGACTATGGGAGGAATGAAGCTTTCTTT	CASSPRDYGRNEAFF
-	TRBJ1-1	TRBV29-1	TGCAGCGTTCACCCCAGGGTGGGGACTGAAGCTTTCTTT	CSVHPRVGTEAFF
-	TRBJ2-7	TRBV4-3	TGCGCCAGCAGCCAAGACTTCGGGGAGCAGTACTTC	CASSQDFGEQYF
TRBD2	TRBJ2-7	TRBV18	TGTGCCAGCTCAGGCGCCGGGACGGGGGGCTACGAGCAGTACTTC	CASSGAGTGGYEQYF
-	TRBJ2-1	TRBV6-2/TRBV6-3	TGTGCCAGCAGTGCCCTGGGAAGGTACAATGAGCAGTTCTTC	CASSALGRYNEQFF
-	TRBJ1-2	TRBV6-1	TGTGCCAACAGTGAAGTACCCTATGGCTACACCTTC	CANSEVPYGYTF
-	TRBJ1-5	TRBV19	TGTGCCAGTATCTCGGGGGTAAATCAGCCCCAGCATTTT	CASISGVNQPQHF
-	TRBJ1-5	TRBV3-1/TRBV3-2	TGTGCCAGCAGCCAGGCGAGACCCCAGCATTTT	CASSQARPQHF
-	TRBJ1-3	TRBV19	TGTGCCAGTAGTATGGAGCCCTGGCCCTCCGGAAACACCATATATTTT	CASSMEPWPSGNTIYF
TRBD2	TRBJ2-1	TRBV19	TGTGCCAGTAGTCTACTAGCGGGACGATACAATGAGCAGTTCTTC	CASSLLAGRYNEQFF
-	TRBJ2-5	TRBV4-3	TGCGCCAGCAGCCAAGAACGGGCCCAAGAGACCCAGTACTTC	CASSQERAQETQYF
TRBD1	TRBJ1-5	TRBV5-6	TGTGCCAGCAGCTTTAGGAGGACAGGGGATCAGCCCCAGCATTTT	CASSFRRTGDQPQHF
-	TRBJ1-2	TRBV7-2	TGTGCCAGCAGCCCCCGTTTAGTTTCCCATGGCTACACCTTC	CASSPRLVSHGYTF
TRBD2	TRBJ2-5	TRBV11-1	TGTGCCAGCACCTCCCGGGAGGGGGACCAAGAGACCCAGTACTTC	CASTSREGDQETQYF
TRBD1	TRBJ2-2	TRBV30	TGTGCCTGGAGCGTGGGACAGGGGTGGGGCGGGGAGCTGTTTTTT	CAWSVGQGWGGELFF
-	TRBJ2-4	TRBV28	TGTGCCAGCGGGCTGATAGCCAAAAACATTCAGTACTTC	CASGLIAKNIQYF
TRBD1	TRBJ1-1	TRBV29-1	TGCAGCGTGCGTACAGGGGGCCGGGGCACTGAAGCTTTCTTT	CSVRTGGRGTEAFF
-	TRBJ2-3	TRBV5-6	TGTGCCAGCAGCCTTACTACCGGGCCCTCCAGCGCAGATACGCAGTATTTT	CASSLTTGPSSADTQYF
-	TRBJ2-2	TRBV6-5	TGTGCCAGCAGTTATGGGGCCCAGATTAGCGGGGAGCTGTTTTTT	CASSYGAQISGELFF
-	TRBJ2-7	TRBV11-3	TGTGCCAGCAGCTTCGGTTTTGTGCAGAGAGACATAGCCTCCTACGAGCAGTACTTC	CASSFGFVQRDIASYEQYF